Below are 26 T cell receptor beta chains sequenced from a single sample in a study of blood T cell repertoires in COVID-19. The table came from immunoSEQ multiplex PCR; TCRdb's copy has only in-frame clones and leaves some out. The profile shows 200,000 to 300,000 clones, about 86% of them singletons. The specimen sequenced was peripheral blood. The receptors were sampled from a woman aged 25 to 39 who had recovered from COVID-19.

The rearrangement links TRBV11-3 to TRBJ2-7; 7 nucleotides match TRBD2. V lost 5 bases to trimming and J lost 0 bases; unmatched junction nucleotides: 7. Germline assignment: CDR1 SGHNT and CDR2 YENEEA. The CDR3 contains 15 residues. Here the CDR3 reads CASSPRGDTSYEQYF. CDR3 nucleotides: TGTGCCAGCAGCCCTCGGGGGGATACCTCCTACGAGCAGTACTTC. The full variable domain, completed using reference TRBV11-3 and TRBJ2-7, is EAGVVQSPRYKIIEKKQPVAFWCNPISGHNTLYWYLQNLGQGPELLIRYENEEAVDDSQLPKDRFSAERLKGVDSTLKIQPAELGDSAVYLCASSPRGDTSYEQYFGPGTRLTVT.

The chain links TRBV12-5 to TRBJ2-5; 7 nucleotides align to TRBD2. The V gene's germline CDR1 is LGHNT and CDR2 FRNRAP. Unmatched junction bases numbered 17, after V lost 5 bases and J lost 2 bases. The CDR3 runs 18 residues. CDR3 protein: CASGPWAKSTGGQETQYF. The CDR3 DNA reads as TGTGCTAGTGGTCCCTGGGCTAAGAGTACCGGGGGGCAAGAGACCCAGTACTTC.

This chain links TRBV5-4 with TRBJ2-7; TRBD1 matches 8 bases. The CDR3 length is 15 residues. Germline CDR1 SGHNT, CDR2 YYREEE (reference sequence). V lost 4 bases and J lost 0; bases outside the gene matches: 6. The CDR3 reads CASSIRDRHSYEQYF. The CDR3, as DNA: TGTGCCAGCAGCATCCGGGACAGGCACTCCTACGAGCAGTACTTC. The full variable domain, in which reference TRBV5-4 and TRBJ2-7 provide the parts outside the CDR3, is ETGVTQSPTHLIKTRGQQVTLRCSSQSGHNTVSWYQQALGQGPQFIFQYYREEENGRGNFPPRFSGLQFPNYSSELNVNALELDDSALYLCASSIRDRHSYEQYFGPGTRLTVT.

The V and J genes are TRBV5-1 and TRBJ1-6; D is unresolved. V dropped 0 bases and J dropped 4 bases, with 11 bases sitting between them. Per germline, CDR1 SGHRS and CDR2 YFSETQ. This CDR3 is 16 amino acids long. This CDR3 reads CASSLEGGPYNSPLHF. As DNA, the CDR3 is TGCGCCAGCAGCTTGGAGGGAGGACCTTATAATTCACCCCTCCACTTT.

The genes are TRBV2 and TRBJ2-1, with a weak D call TRBD2 (6 bases). This CDR3 has 13 amino acids. The germline V gene encodes CDR1 SNHLY and CDR2 FYNNEI. V dropped 6 bases and J dropped 4 bases, with 10 bases sitting between them. The CDR3 spells CASSQGLYNEQFF. CDR3 DNA: TGTGCCAGCAGCCAGGGACTTTACAATGAGCAGTTCTTC. Drawing the rest from reference TRBV2 and TRBJ2-1, the complete variable domain is EPEVTQTPSHQVTQMGQEVILRCVPISNHLYFYWYRQILGQKVEFLVSFYNNEISEKSEIFDDQFSVERPDGSNFTLKIRSTKLEDSAMYFCASSQGLYNEQFFGPGTRLTVL.

This sequence joins TRBV18 and TRBJ1-1, with D maybe TRBD1 (5 bases). The CDR3 consists of 16 residues. CDR1 KGHSH and CDR2 LQKENI come from the germline V gene. V dropped 3 bases and J dropped 5 bases, with 19 bases sitting between them. The CDR3 DNA sequence: TGTGCCAGCTCACCCTTGCTAACGGGGGAAGGGACTGAAGCTTTCTTT. This encodes CASSPLLTGEGTEAFF.

This chain links TRBV29-1 with TRBJ2-7, with 11 bases identical to TRBD1. The V and J ends lost 4 bases and 5 bases, in that order; junction bases with no gene match: 4. This CDR3 is built from 13 residues. Germline V gene sequence: CDR1 SQVTM, CDR2 ANQGSEA. The CDR3 nucleotides are TGCAGCGTTGTACCGGGACAGGGGGACGAGCAGTACTTC. Protein: CSVVPGQGDEQYF.

The chain recombines TRBV5-6 with TRBJ1-6; no firm D call. With 0 bases removed from V and 7 bases from J, the gap between germline ends came to 8 bases. Germline loops: CDR1 SGHDT, CDR2 YYEEEE. There are 14 residues in the CDR3. This CDR3 reads CASSLAVLNSPLHF. CDR3 bases: TGTGCCAGCAGCTTGGCAGTATTAAATTCACCCCTCCACTTT.

The V gene is TRBV6-5, the J gene TRBJ2-1; TRBD1 matches 8 bases. This CDR3 contains 14 residues. Germline V gene sequence: CDR1 MNHEY, CDR2 SVGAGI. The ends lost 5 bases at V and 8 bases at J; junction bases unmatched: 8. CDR3 sequence reads: CASSNRDRIDEQFF. CDR3 nucleotides: TGTGCCAGCAGTAACCGGGACAGGATCGATGAGCAGTTCTTC.

J is TRBJ2-1 and V is TRBV3-1 (or the pseudogene TRBV3-2), with 8 bases that match TRBD2. This CDR3 is 17 amino acids long. The germline gives CDR1 LGHDT, CDR2 YNNKEL (reference sequence). Trimming removed 0 bases from V and 4 bases from J; junction bases left unmatched: 8. CDR3: CASSQDEERGLYNEQFF. The CDR3 coding sequence is TGTGCCAGCAGCCAAGATGAGGAGCGGGGGCTTTACAATGAGCAGTTCTTC.

This sequence joins TRBV12-5 and TRBJ1-4; D is unclear. CDR1 is LGHNT and CDR2 is FRNRAP in the germline V gene. The CDR3 loop spans 15 amino acids. V lost 0 bases and J lost 10, with 15 bases in between. The DNA of the CDR3 is TGTGCTAGTGGTTTGGTATTGGGCCCCGGGGTAAAACTGTTTTTT. It translates to CASGLVLGPGVKLFF.

The chain couples TRBV6-5 to TRBJ1-6; D call uncertain. The CDR3 has 15 residues. Germline CDR1 and CDR2: MNHEY and SVGAGI. Trimming took 0 bases from V and 7 from J, leaving 10 bases between them. Here the CDR3 DNA reads TGTGCCAGCAGTTACTCTGGAGGGCCGAATTCACCCCTCCACTTT. Amino acid sequence: CASSYSGGPNSPLHF.

To note about this clone: Just one base apart from a much larger clone, this may be a read error. V gene TRBV27 combines with J gene TRBJ1-2; 7 positions match TRBD1. V was pared by 5 bases and J by 2 bases, with 2 bases of the junction left unmatched. The CDR3 spans 13 residues. The V gene's germline CDR1 is MNHEY and CDR2 SMNVEV (reference sequence). For the CDR3, the DNA is TGTGCCAGCAGTCCGACAGGGAACTATGGCTACACCTTC. Encoded protein: CASSPTGNYGYTF.

The chain combines TRBV7-2 with TRBJ2-1; TRBD1 aligns across 7 bases. CDR1 and CDR2 (germline): SGHTA, FQGNSA. The trim removed 5 bases at V and 1 base at J, leaving 5 bases unmatched. CDR3 length: 15 residues. Here the CDR3 DNA reads TGTGCCAGCAGCATCGACAGGGTATCCTACAATGAGCAGTTCTTC. It is translated as CASSIDRVSYNEQFF.

The table lists this clone with a few counts. The chain couples TRBV12-3 or TRBV12-4 to TRBJ1-2; D remains ambiguous. Trimming took 7 bases from V and 5 from J, leaving 11 bases between them. The CDR3 contains 12 residues. The CDR3 DNA reads as TGTGCCAGCACCCTGGGCGATTATGGCTACACCTTC. Its translation: CASTLGDYGYTF.

The V call is TRBV6-4, the J call TRBJ1-4; 8 bases line up with TRBD1. This CDR3 has 14 amino acids. Germline V gives CDR1 MRHNA, CDR2 SNTAGT. J was trimmed by 11 bases and V by 0 bases; bases with no gene match: 5. CDR3 sequence (DNA): TGTGCCAGCAGTGACTCCCCGACAGGGGATAAACTGTTTTTT. Translating it yields CASSDSPTGDKLFF.

The chain couples TRBV3-1 (or the pseudogene TRBV3-2) to TRBJ2-1; 11 nucleotides align to TRBD1. The germline gives CDR1 LGHDT, CDR2 YNNKEL (reference sequence). The J segment lost 9 bases and the V segment lost 3 bases, leaving 4 bases of the junction unmatched. The CDR3 is 14 amino acids. The CDR3 DNA is TGTGCCAGCAGCCAGGGACAGGGGGTGAGTGAGCAGTTCTTC. It specifies CASSQGQGVSEQFF.

V gene TRBV7-9 combines with J gene TRBJ2-2; D may be TRBD2 (5 bases). Germline V gene sequence: CDR1 SEHNR, CDR2 FQNEAQ (reference sequence). The V end was cut by 1 base, the J end by 5 bases, with 11 bases between. CDR3 length: 15 residues. The CDR3 DNA reads as TGTGCCAGCAGCTTAGGAGGGCCGGGAACCGGGGAGCTGTTTTTT. Its translation: CASSLGGPGTGELFF. Full variable domain (rest looked up from reference TRBV7-9 and TRBJ2-2): DTGVSQNPRHKITKRGQNVTFRCDPISEHNRLYWYRQTLGQGPEFLTYFQNEAQLEKSRLLSDRFSAERPKGSFSTLEIQRTEQGDSAMYLCASSLGGPGTGELFFGEGSRLTVL.

The J gene is TRBJ2-1, the V gene TRBV24-1, with TRBD2 identical over 8 bases. In germline, CDR1 is KGHDR, CDR2 SFDVKD. The CDR3 contains 14 residues. V lost 5 bases to trimming and J lost 6 bases; unmatched junction nucleotides: 5. The CDR3 DNA reads as TGTGCCACCAGTGCCCGGGGGGGGTTCAATGAGCAGTTCTTC. Translated, it gives CATSARGGFNEQFF.

The chain recombines TRBV7-9 with TRBJ1-2; tentatively, D is TRBD1 (5 bases). Germline values: CDR1 SEHNR, CDR2 FQNEAQ (reference sequence). The CDR3 runs to 15 residues. V was cut by 5 bases and J by 5 bases, with 18 bases left in between. The CDR3 reads CASSQTSLPGYGYTF. For the CDR3, the DNA is TGTGCCAGCAGCCAAACAAGTCTGCCAGGGTATGGCTACACCTTC.

The chain recombines TRBV7-6 with TRBJ2-1, with 8 bases fitting TRBD2. CDR3 size: 15 residues. Germline CDR1 is SGHVS and CDR2 is FNYEAQ. Trimming cost V 6 bases and J 4 bases; bases outside gene matches: 8. The CDR3 sequence is CASRELAEEYNEQFF. The DNA of the CDR3 is TGTGCCAGCAGGGAACTAGCGGAGGAATACAATGAGCAGTTCTTC.

This chain joins TRBV5-1 and TRBJ2-6; no reliable D call. Per the germline V gene, CDR1 is SGHRS and CDR2 is YFSETQ. CDR3 length equals 15 residues. V was trimmed by 1 base and J by 1 base, leaving 6 bases between them. In DNA, the CDR3 is TGCGCCAGCAGCTTGACAGTTTCTGGGGCCAACGTCCTGACTTTC. It codes for CASSLTVSGANVLTF.

The chain has TRBV13 and TRBJ2-7; 12 bases align to TRBD2. The germline gives CDR1 PRHDT, CDR2 FYEKMQ (reference sequence). The CDR3 is 17 residues long. Trimming took 3 bases from V and 5 from J; bases not matched to a gene: 11. For the CDR3, the DNA is TGTGCCAGCAGCTTTTCGCTAGCGGGAGGGGCTACGAACGAGCAGTACTTC. It yields the protein CASSFSLAGGATNEQYF.

The CDR3 reads CASSPGQRNEKLFF. The CDR3 nucleotides are TGTGCCAGCAGCCCGGGACAGAGGAATGAAAAACTGTTTTTT. The V and J genes are TRBV16 and TRBJ1-4, with TRBD1 matching 7 bases. In germline, CDR1 is KGHSY, CDR2 FQNENV. The J segment lost 5 bases and the V segment lost 4 bases, leaving 4 bases of the junction unmatched. The CDR3 runs 14 residues. Full variable domain (rest looked up from reference TRBV16 and TRBJ1-4): GEEVAQTPKHLVRGEGQKAKLYCAPIKGHSYVFWYQQVLKNEFKFLISFQNENVFDETGMPKERFSAKCLPNSPCSLEIQATKLEDSAVYFCASSPGQRNEKLFFGSGTQLSVL.

The CDR3 region is CASSETGVDYGYTF. The DNA of the CDR3 is TGTGCCAGCAGTGAAACAGGGGTCGACTATGGCTACACCTTC. This chain joins TRBV25-1 and TRBJ1-2, with TRBD1 matching over 7 bases. This CDR3 comprises 14 residues. Germline V gene data show CDR1 as MGHDK and CDR2 as SYGVNS. V shed 2 bases, J shed 3 bases, and the junction held 3 bases outside the gene matches.

V usage is TRBV29-1 and J usage is TRBJ2-2; the match to TRBD1 covers 8 bases. CDR3 length: 13 residues. The J segment lost 2 bases and the V segment lost 6 bases, leaving 2 bases of the junction unmatched. Looked up from germline, CDR1 is SQVTM and CDR2 is ANQGSEA. The CDR3 DNA sequence: TGCAGCGTCGGGACAGGAAACACCGGGGAGCTGTTTTTT. It is translated as CSVGTGNTGELFF.